This passage covers 32 T cell receptor beta chains from one sample sequenced in a study of blood T cell repertoires in COVID-19. Profiled with immunoSEQ multiplex PCR; TCRdb holds only in-frame clones, not every one. Among hundreds of thousands of clones listed, 85% to 90% were seen once. Material: PBMCs or T cells enriched from blood (not recorded which). These receptors came from a man in his thirties or forties who had recovered from COVID-19.

This rearrangement joins TRBV18 to TRBJ1-1, with TRBD1 as a possible D gene (5 bases). Germline-derived CDR1 and CDR2 are KGHSH and LQKENI. V was cut by 3 bases and J by 0 bases, with 11 bases left in between. The CDR3 consists of 15 residues. DNA of the CDR3: TGTGCCAGCTCACCGCGACAGTTGCTGAACACTGAAGCTTTCTTT. Protein: CASSPRQLLNTEAFF.

The V gene is TRBV5-1, the J gene TRBJ2-1; 9 positions agree with TRBD2. Germline V gives CDR1 SGHRS, CDR2 YFSETQ. V trimming: 4 bases; J trimming: 8 bases; junction bases outside the gene matches: 13. The CDR3 length is 16 residues. The CDR3 loop is CASSQLAGHHGDEQFF. The CDR3 DNA reads as TGCGCCAGCAGCCAACTAGCGGGCCATCATGGGGATGAGCAGTTCTTC.

V is TRBV10-3 and J is TRBJ1-5; the D gene is possibly TRBD1 (5 bases). The germline V gene encodes CDR1 ENHRY and CDR2 SYGVKD. This CDR3 has 14 amino acids. Trimming shortened V by 0 bases and J by 11 bases, and 14 bases separated the two germline ends. The CDR3 region is CAISESHGGMAQHF. DNA of the CDR3: TGTGCCATCAGTGAGTCTCACGGGGGTATGGCCCAGCATTTT.

This clone has just a few counts. The rearrangement uses TRBV28 and TRBJ2-7; 8 positions agree with TRBD2. This CDR3 contains 17 residues. CDR1 is MDHEN and CDR2 is SYDVKM in the germline V gene. The V segment lost 2 bases and the J segment 0 bases; nucleotides outside the gene matches: 9. CDR3 loop: CASSLVFNGRASYEQYF. The CDR3 DNA sequence: TGTGCCAGCAGTTTAGTTTTTAACGGGAGGGCCTCCTACGAGCAGTACTTC.

This clone has just one count. The rearrangement links TRBV9 to TRBJ1-6; 10 nucleotides line up with TRBD1. Germline CDR1 SGDLS, CDR2 YYNGEE. There are 15 residues in the CDR3. The V gene end was trimmed by 0 bases and the J gene end by 7 bases; junction bases not matched to a gene: 1. The CDR3 nucleotides read TGTGCCAGCAGCGTAGAGGGACAGGGGAATTCACCCCTCCACTTT. Its translation: CASSVEGQGNSPLHF.

The rearrangement joins TRBV2 to TRBJ2-2; TRBD2 matches 11 bases. Germline CDR1 and CDR2: SNHLY and FYNNEI. This CDR3 has 16 amino acids. Unmatched junction bases numbered 9, after V lost 5 bases and J lost 7 bases. Written as DNA, the CDR3 is TGTGCCAGCAGTCCTGGTATAGCGGGAGGGAACGGGGAGCTGTTTTTT. This codes for CASSPGIAGGNGELFF.

The rearrangement uses TRBV7-8 and TRBJ1-2, with D uncertain. The germline V and J ends were trimmed by 2 bases and 3 bases, with 7 bases remaining between them. Germline-derived CDR1 and CDR2 are SGHVS and FQNEAQ. The CDR3 loop spans 13 amino acids. In nucleotides, the CDR3 is TGTGCCAGCAGCTTACCCTCTTACTATGGCTACACCTTC. Translation: CASSLPSYYGYTF.

The V gene is TRBV7-2, the J gene TRBJ2-1, with a tentative D call TRBD2 (5 bases). V lost 0 bases, J lost 7 bases, and 13 bases lay in between. Germline V gene data show CDR1 as SGHTA and CDR2 as FQGNSA. The CDR3 has 15 residues. Written as DNA, the CDR3 is TGTGCCAGCAGCTTAGCTTGGCGCCTAGCAAATGAGCAGTTCTTC. This sequence encodes CASSLAWRLANEQFF.

This rearrangement joins TRBV9 to TRBJ2-7, with 7 bases aligning to TRBD2. This CDR3 region has 12 residues. The junction had 7 bases not matched to a gene; V was cut back by 6 bases and J by 7 bases. Germline assignment: CDR1 SGDLS and CDR2 YYNGEE. The CDR3 DNA is TGTGCCAGCACAAGCGGGATTGGTGAGCAGTACTTC. Amino acids: CASTSGIGEQYF.

The chain uses TRBV30 and TRBJ1-2; a possible D gene is TRBD1 (5 bases). The germline CDR1 and CDR2 sequences are GTSNPN and SVGIG (reference sequence). V lost 4 bases and J 8 bases, leaving 17 bases between the germline ends. This CDR3 is built from 13 residues. Written as DNA, the CDR3 is TGTGCCTGGACACGGGGACTCGAGGGAGGCTACACCTTC. Its translation: CAWTRGLEGGYTF.

This clone was seen just once. The chain carries TRBV28 and TRBJ1-2, with TRBD1 as a possible D gene (6 bases). Trimming stripped 5 bases from V and 4 bases from J, with 11 bases between. The CDR3 is 13 residues long. The germline V gene has CDR1 MDHEN and CDR2 SYDVKM. CDR3 nucleotides: TGTGCCAGCAGTCAGGGGTTAGGCTATGGCTACACCTTC. Translated: CASSQGLGYGYTF.

The rearrangement links TRBV30 to TRBJ2-7; a weak D match, TRBD1 (6 bases). The V and J ends lost 1 base and 6 bases respectively, with 13 bases between them. This CDR3 has 13 amino acids. The germline V gene encodes CDR1 GTSNPN and CDR2 SVGIG (reference sequence). The CDR3 sequence is CAWSALRGSEQYF. The CDR3 nucleotides are TGTGCCTGGAGTGCGCTCAGGGGTTCCGAGCAGTACTTC.

V and J are TRBV18 and TRBJ2-7, with D tentatively TRBD2 (6 bases). The CDR3 length is 15 residues. Trimming cost V 4 bases and J 3 bases, with 16 bases left between them. Per the germline V gene, CDR1 is KGHSH and CDR2 is LQKENI. CDR3 in amino acids: CASSLAGTGDYEQYF. CDR3 DNA sequence: TGTGCCAGCTCACTAGCCGGGACGGGGGACTACGAGCAGTACTTC.

The chain employs TRBV6-5 and TRBJ1-5; 7 bases align to TRBD1. Germline CDR1 MNHEY, CDR2 SVGAGI. Trimming took 6 bases from V and 7 from J; bases not matched to a gene: 6. The CDR3 runs 13 residues. CDR3 in amino acids: CASRRDRAQPQHF. CDR3 nucleotides: TGTGCCAGCAGACGAGACAGGGCCCAGCCCCAGCATTTT.

The sample holds a few counts of this clone. The rearrangement joins TRBV7-6 to TRBJ2-2; the match to TRBD2 covers 7 bases. Looked up from germline, CDR1 is SGHVS and CDR2 is FNYEAQ. The CDR3 spans 15 residues. J was trimmed by 5 bases and V by 3 bases; bases with no gene match: 6. CDR3: CASSFVREQTGELFF. The CDR3 nucleotides read TGTGCCAGCAGCTTCGTGCGGGAGCAAACCGGGGAGCTGTTTTTT.

The rearrangement joins TRBV5-1 to TRBJ2-7, with no clear D. V lost 5 bases to trimming and J lost 0 bases, with 15 bases between them. The CDR3 loop spans 15 amino acids. Germline values: CDR1 SGHRS, CDR2 YFSETQ. CDR3 in DNA: TGCGCCAGCAGAATGAGCATTTCCCTCTCCTACGAGCAGTACTTC. Encoded protein: CASRMSISLSYEQYF.

This chain links TRBV7-2 with TRBJ2-1, with 10 positions matching TRBD2. Unmatched junction bases numbered 11, after V lost 5 bases and J lost 7 bases. The CDR3 extends over 16 amino acids. Germline lookup yields CDR1 SGHTA and CDR2 FQGNSA. The CDR3 coding sequence is TGTGCCAGCAGCCCCCTCACTAGCGGGATGGGAAATGAGCAGTTCTTC. Translating gives CASSPLTSGMGNEQFF. The full variable domain, in which reference TRBV7-2 and TRBJ2-1 provide the parts outside the CDR3, is GAGVSQSPSNKVTEKGKDVELRCDPISGHTALYWYRQSLGQGLEFLIYFQGNSAPDKSGLPSDRFSAERTGGSVSTLTIQRTQQEDSAVYLCASSPLTSGMGNEQFFGPGTRLTVL.

Comments on this clone: Since a much larger clone is just one base distant, this may be a read error. V gene TRBV6-5 combines with J gene TRBJ1-1; 9 nucleotides agree with TRBD1. The germline gives CDR1 MNHEY, CDR2 SVGAGI. Trimming removed 6 bases from V and 3 bases from J; junction bases left unmatched: 2. The CDR3 loop spans 13 amino acids. The CDR3 coding sequence is TGTGCCAGCAGCCGACAGGGGGACACTGAAGCTTTCTTT. Its protein product is CASSRQGDTEAFF.

This clone appeared once. The V and J genes are TRBV28 and TRBJ1-5, with D possibly TRBD1 on 6 matching bases. CDR3 length: 14 amino acids. Germline CDR1 MDHEN, CDR2 SYDVKM. V lost 3 bases to trimming and J lost 7 bases, with 13 bases between them. The CDR3 DNA reads as TGTGCCAGCAGTTTGAGTGGGGGCGAACAGCCCCAGCATTTT. This codes for CASSLSGGEQPQHF.

The J gene is TRBJ2-2, the V gene TRBV2; 7 nucleotides line up with TRBD1. Germline V gene lookup returns CDR1 SNHLY and CDR2 FYNNEI. V lost 8 bases and J lost 4; bases outside the gene matches: 7. The CDR3 contains 14 residues. In nucleotides, the CDR3 is TGTGCCAGCGACGACACAGGGGTCACCGGGGAGCTGTTTTTT. The encoded protein is CASDDTGVTGELFF. The variable domain in full, completed from reference TRBV2 and TRBJ2-2, reads EPEVTQTPSHQVTQMGQEVILRCVPISNHLYFYWYRQILGQKVEFLVSFYNNEISEKSEIFDDQFSVERPDGSNFTLKIRSTKLEDSAMYFCASDDTGVTGELFFGEGSRLTVL.

This chain uses TRBV2 with TRBJ2-7, with 10 bases that match TRBD1. CDR1 and CDR2 from the germline V gene are SNHLY and FYNNEI. The CDR3 has 15 residues. V lost 3 bases, J lost 6 bases, and 8 bases stayed unmatched. The CDR3 region is CASSEPGTGDSEQYF. The DNA for the CDR3 is TGTGCCAGCAGTGAGCCCGGGACAGGGGACTCCGAGCAGTACTTC.

The chain carries TRBV3-1 (or the pseudogene TRBV3-2) and TRBJ2-3, with TRBD2 identical over 7 bases. This CDR3 has 16 amino acids. V dropped 2 bases and J dropped 3; count of bases not matched to a gene: 8. CDR1 and CDR2 (germline): LGHDT, YNNKEL (reference sequence). The CDR3 region is CASSQRRERVTDTQYF. The CDR3 nucleotides are TGTGCCAGCAGCCAAAGGCGGGAGAGGGTGACAGATACGCAGTATTTT.

The chain recombines TRBV5-1 with TRBJ2-3; 8 nucleotides match TRBD2. Germline CDR1 reads SGHRS; CDR2 reads YFSETQ. The CDR3 is 13 amino acids. The ends lost 7 bases at V and 6 bases at J; junction bases unmatched: 7. Here the CDR3 reads CASQAGAADTQYF. The CDR3, as DNA: TGCGCCAGCCAAGCGGGAGCGGCCGATACGCAGTATTTT.

The chain has TRBV11-2 and TRBJ2-3; TRBD2 aligns across 7 bases. The germline CDR1 and CDR2 sequences are SGHAT and FQNNGV. The trim removed 0 bases at V and 0 bases at J, leaving 3 bases unmatched. The length of the CDR3 is 16 residues. The CDR3 reads CASSLESSGSTDTQYF. In DNA, the CDR3 is TGTGCCAGCAGCTTAGAGTCTAGCGGAAGCACAGATACGCAGTATTTT. The full variable domain, completed using reference TRBV11-2 and TRBJ2-3, is EAGVAQSPRYKIIEKRQSVAFWCNPISGHATLYWYQQILGQGPKLLIQFQNNGVVDDSQLPKDRFSAERLKGVDSTLKIQPAKLEDSAVYLCASSLESSGSTDTQYFGPGTRLTVL.

The chain joins TRBV4-1 to TRBJ2-1; TRBD1 might be the D (5 bases). This CDR3 is built from 16 residues. Germline loops: CDR1 MGHRA, CDR2 YSYEKL. V shed 0 bases and J shed 0 bases, with 9 bases lying between them. CDR3 sequence: CASSQEGAVSYNEQFF. CDR3 nucleotides: TGCGCCAGCAGCCAAGAAGGGGCGGTCTCCTACAATGAGCAGTTCTTC.

About this clone itself: Other DNA sequences in the same sample also yield this CDR3. V usage is TRBV9 and J usage is TRBJ2-7, with a weak D call TRBD2 (5 bases). This CDR3 is 13 amino acids long. Germline assignment: CDR1 SGDLS and CDR2 YYNGEE. V lost 8 bases, J lost 3 bases, and 15 bases lay in between. In DNA, the CDR3 is TGTGCCAGTAGCCCCGAGGGTGTCTACGAGCAGTACTTC. It yields the protein CASSPEGVYEQYF.

The chain has TRBV19 and TRBJ1-4; tentative D call: TRBD1 (6 bases). V was cut by 7 bases and J by 2 bases, with 20 bases left in between. There are 17 residues in the CDR3. Germline assignment: CDR1 LNHDA and CDR2 SQIVND (reference sequence). The CDR3 DNA reads TGTGCCAGTACCCGTGAGGGACACCCTGCCACTAATGAAAAACTGTTTTTT. This encodes CASTREGHPATNEKLFF.

This sequence joins TRBV28 and TRBJ1-2; the D gene is possibly TRBD1 (6 bases). Germline V gene data show CDR1 as MDHEN and CDR2 as SYDVKM. The ends were cut back, 5 bases at V and 4 bases at J, with 11 bases in the middle. The CDR3 runs 13 residues. The CDR3 protein is CASSPGQTYGYTF. Here the CDR3 DNA reads TGTGCCAGCAGTCCCGGACAGACCTATGGCTACACCTTC.

The genes are TRBV9 and TRBJ2-2; D is uncertain. Germline-derived CDR1 and CDR2 are SGDLS and YYNGEE. Deletions cut 0 bases from V and 4 bases from J, with 7 bases between. The CDR3 loop spans 14 amino acids. CDR3 bases: TGTGCCAGCAGCGTAGTTCGGGTCACCGGGGAGCTGTTTTTT. Amino acids: CASSVVRVTGELFF.

The chain combines TRBV7-2 with TRBJ2-7; TRBD2 matches at 10 bases. The germline gives CDR1 SGHTA, CDR2 FQGNSA. V gave up 5 bases and J gave up 4 bases; unmatched junction bases: 5. This CDR3 is built from 14 residues. CDR3 in amino acids: CASSRTSGLYEQYF. CDR3 coding DNA: TGTGCCAGCAGCCGGACTAGCGGCTTATACGAGCAGTACTTC.

This chain links TRBV5-8 with TRBJ2-7; D is ambiguous. Per the germline V gene, CDR1 is SGHTS and CDR2 is YDEGEE. Trimming stripped 0 bases from V and 3 bases from J, with 13 bases between. The CDR3 consists of 15 residues. CDR3 nucleotide sequence: TGTGCCAGCAGCTTGGATTGGAACAGCCTCTACGAGCAGTACTTC. Residues: CASSLDWNSLYEQYF.

Here the CDR3 reads CASNNRVGNQPQHF. In DNA, the CDR3 is TGTGCCAGCAACAACAGGGTCGGCAATCAGCCCCAGCATTTT. The rearrangement joins TRBV2 to TRBJ1-5; D is perhaps TRBD1 (6 bases). Trimming shortened V by 7 bases and J by 2 bases, and 12 bases separated the two germline ends. CDR1 SNHLY and CDR2 FYNNEI come from the germline V gene. CDR3 length: 14 residues.